This TCR beta chain was observed in a study of T cell responses to AZD1222 COVID-19 vaccine. The study, taken as a whole, reports: Baseline antibody screening turned up just a handful of seropositive AZD1222 recipients. Spike-specific TCRs gained breadth and depth after people received two AZD1222 doses. Vaccine-associated CD4 TCRs ranged over spike, dominating at 160-218 and 743-854. No repertoire was sampled before or during the peak T cell response, only after it.

On this clone itself: Antigen specificity is unknown.

The assay was immunoSEQ multiplex PCR, and TCRdb's table has in-frame clones only and misses some. The sample holds about 86,000 clones, roughly nine tenths seen once. Germline loops: CDR1 SGHVS, CDR2 FQNEAQ. The CDR3 has 16 amino acids. V trimming: 1 base; J trimming: 2 bases; junction bases outside the gene matches: 4. This chain links TRBV7-8 with TRBJ2-2; TRBD1 aligns across 7 bases. The sample consisted of peripheral blood, taken on day 0 of AZD1222 vaccination. This clonotype was obtained from an adult in good health. CDR3 DNA sequence: TGTGCCAGCAGCTTAGAGACAGGGACCAACACCGGGGAGCTGTTTTTT. Amino acid sequence: CASSLETGTNTGELFF.